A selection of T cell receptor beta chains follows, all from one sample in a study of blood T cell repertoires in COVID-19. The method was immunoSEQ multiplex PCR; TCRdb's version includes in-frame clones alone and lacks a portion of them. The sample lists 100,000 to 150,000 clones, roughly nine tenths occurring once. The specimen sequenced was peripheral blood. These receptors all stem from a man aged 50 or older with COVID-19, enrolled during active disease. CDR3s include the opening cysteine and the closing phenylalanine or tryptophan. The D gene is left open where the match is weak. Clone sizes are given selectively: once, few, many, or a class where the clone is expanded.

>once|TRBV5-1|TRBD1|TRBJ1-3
TGCGCCAGCAGCTTCGGACAGGCGAGCTCTGGAAACACCATATATTTT
CASSFGQASSGNTIYF
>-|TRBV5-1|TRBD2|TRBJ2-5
TGCGCCAGCAGCCCCGGGACTAGCGGAGCGGGAGAGACCCAGTACTTC
CASSPGTSGAGETQYF
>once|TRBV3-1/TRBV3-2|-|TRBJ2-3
TGTGCCAGCAGCCAAGGACTAGGGACAGATACGCAGTATTTT
CASSQGLGTDTQYF
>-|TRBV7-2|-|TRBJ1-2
TGTGCCAGCAGCACTCCAGGACAGAACTATGGCTACACCTTC
CASSTPGQNYGYTF
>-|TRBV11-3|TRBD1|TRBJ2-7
TGTGCCAGCAGCCAAGGACAGGGCTACGAGCAGTACTTC
CASSQGQGYEQYF
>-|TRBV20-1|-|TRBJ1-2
TGCAGTGCGTCCCAGGGTGGAGGCTACACCTTC
CSASQGGGYTF
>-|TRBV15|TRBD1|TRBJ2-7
TGTGCCACCAGCAGAGGATTTTCGGGGACAGGGCAGAGCTACGAGCAGTACTTC
CATSRGFSGTGQSYEQYF
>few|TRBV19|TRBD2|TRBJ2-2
TGTGCCAGTAGGGAGCGGGAGGGCCTAGGGGAGCTGTTTTTT
CASREREGLGELFF
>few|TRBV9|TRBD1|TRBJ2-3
TGTGCCAGCAGCGGACAGGGTTCAACAGATACGCAGTATTTT
CASSGQGSTDTQYF
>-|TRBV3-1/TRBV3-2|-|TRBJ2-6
TGTGCCAGCAGCCAAGAAGTGGGGGGATCTGGGGCCAACGTCCTGACTTTC
CASSQEVGGSGANVLTF
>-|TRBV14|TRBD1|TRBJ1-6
TGTGCCAGCAGCCAAGAGGGACAGGGAATCAGTTCACCCCTCCACTTT
CASSQEGQGISSPLHF
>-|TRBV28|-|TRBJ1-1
TGTGCCAGCAGCCCAGCCCGTGGGGGCGTCCCGAAGCTTGTCTTT
CASSPARGGVPKLVF
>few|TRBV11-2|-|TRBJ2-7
TGTGCCAGCAGCTTCCCAGGGGCCGAGCAGTACTTC
CASSFPGAEQYF
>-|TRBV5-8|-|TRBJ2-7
TGTGCCAGCAGCTTTCCAGGCAAAGGCGAGCAGTACTTC
CASSFPGKGEQYF